The 14 T cell receptor beta chains presented below share a single source sample, sequenced in a study of vaccination and CD4 T cells after COVID-19 (dated by TCRdb to 2022 to 2024). The treatment or condition label, as the study defines it: approximately nine-day PBMC culture with coronavirus spike peptide pools or control peptides (ViraFEST assay). Their antigen targets remain unknown. Library preparation was by PCR. These reads were obtained on an Illumina iSeq 100. TCR sequencing of DNA from cultured CD4+ T cells used the Oncomine TCR Beta short-read assay at the Johns Hopkins FTIC core. Through fastp at Q25 and MiXCR, TCRdb rebuilt clones from the public reads, retaining in-frame beta chains. When rows share a CDR3 protein, they turn into one entry using the most common DNA and genes. This sample has some 18,000 distinct CDR3 sequences in its table, and 40% to 60% of those were observed once. Jointly, the top ten make up 10% of the sample.

The material was CD4+ T cells from blood, cultured in vitro, obtained before SARS-CoV-2 vaccination. The receptors derive from a human donor who had recovered from COVID-19.

The gene calls are TRBV28 and TRBJ2-2; TRBD2 matches at 9 bases. Germline V gene sequence: CDR1 MDHEN, CDR2 SYDVKM. V was pared by 10 bases and J by 2 bases, with 11 bases of the junction left unmatched. The CDR3 contains 16 residues. CDR3 sequence: CATPRLAGANTGELFF. DNA of the CDR3: TGTGCCACACCTAGATTAGCGGGAGCTAACACCGGGGAGCTGTTTTTT.

V is TRBV5-1 and J is TRBJ2-1; the match to TRBD1 covers 8 bases. In germline, CDR1 is SGHRS, CDR2 YFSETQ. CDR3 length: 15 residues. V lost 0 bases and J lost 5; bases outside the gene matches: 4. CDR3 amino acids: CASSLGQGSDNEQFF. CDR3 sequence (DNA): TGCGCCAGCAGCTTGGGACAGGGGTCCGACAATGAGCAGTTCTTC.

The chain uses TRBV25-1 and TRBJ2-1; unclear D gene. The germline V gene encodes CDR1 MGHDK and CDR2 SYGVNS. V lost 4 bases to trimming and J lost 4 bases, with 2 bases between them. The length of the CDR3 is 11 residues. This CDR3 is CASSVYNEQFF. The CDR3 DNA follows: TGTGCCAGCAGTGTTTACAATGAGCAGTTCTTC.

This clonotype counts as medium-sized. The V and J genes are TRBV27 and TRBJ1-5; TRBD1 might be the D (5 bases). The CDR3 has 15 residues. The germline CDR1 and CDR2 sequences are MNHEY and SMNVEV (reference sequence). V was shortened by 6 bases and J by 4 bases, with 16 bases between the two germline ends. The CDR3 region has the DNA TGTGCCAGCAGCCGGGGGTCCCGGGATAATCAGCCCCAGCATTTT. Translated, it gives CASSRGSRDNQPQHF.

The rearrangement links TRBV7-9 to TRBJ1-1, with a possible D match to TRBD1 (5 bases). CDR1 and CDR2 from the germline V gene are SEHNR and FQNEAQ (reference sequence). V shed 5 bases and J shed 3 bases, with 16 bases lying between them. CDR3 length: 15 amino acids. As DNA, the CDR3 is TGTGCCAGCAGCCCCGGACATGGGAGGGACACTGAAGCTTTCTTT. This sequence encodes CASSPGHGRDTEAFF.

The CDR3 region is CASSIRGEQETQYF. CDR3 DNA: TGTGCCAGTAGTATCAGGGGGGAACAAGAGACCCAGTACTTC. This chain joins TRBV19 and TRBJ2-5, with TRBD1 as a possible D gene (7 bases). The CDR3 is 14 amino acids. V was trimmed by 3 bases and J by 2 bases, leaving 10 bases between them. CDR1 and CDR2 (germline): LNHDA, SQIVND (reference sequence). The whole variable domain, remainder taken from reference TRBV19 and TRBJ2-5, is DGGITQSPKYLFRKEGQNVTLSCEQNLNHDAMYWYRQDPGQGLRLIYYSQIVNDFQKGDIAEGYSVSREKKESFPLTVTSAQKNPTAFYLCASSIRGEQETQYFGPGTRLLVL.

This clonotype has just one count. The V call is TRBV9, the J call TRBJ1-1, with D possibly being TRBD1 (5 bases). Germline CDR1 and CDR2: SGDLS and YYNGEE. This CDR3 has 15 residues. The V end was cut by 0 bases, the J end by 4 bases, with 13 bases between. Here the CDR3 reads CASSVERGWSTEAFF. CDR3 sequence (DNA): TGTGCCAGCAGCGTAGAGAGGGGTTGGAGCACTGAAGCTTTCTTT. The whole variable domain, remainder taken from reference TRBV9 and TRBJ1-1, is DSGVTQTPKHLITATGQRVTLRCSPRSGDLSVYWYQQSLDQGLQFLIQYYNGEERAKGNILERFSAQQFPDLHSELNLSSLELGDSALYFCASSVERGWSTEAFFGQGTRLTVV.

Only one count was recorded for this clonotype. This chain connects TRBV20-1 to TRBJ2-3, with TRBD2 matching 7 bases. The trim removed 3 bases at V and 2 bases at J, leaving 5 bases unmatched. The CDR3 contains 14 residues. Per the germline V gene, CDR1 is DFQATT and CDR2 is SNEGSKA (reference sequence). This CDR3 is CSASLAENTDTQYF. CDR3 sequence (DNA): TGCAGTGCTAGTCTAGCGGAGAACACAGATACGCAGTATTTT.

V gene TRBV7-9 combines with J gene TRBJ2-1; the match to TRBD2 covers 12 bases. The V and J ends lost 2 bases and 6 bases, in that order; junction bases with no gene match: 11. The length of the CDR3 is 18 residues. The germline gives CDR1 SEHNR, CDR2 FQNEAQ (reference sequence). The CDR3 reads CASSLKFRLAGGRNEQFF. The CDR3, as DNA: TGTGCCAGCAGCTTAAAGTTCCGGCTAGCGGGAGGGCGCAATGAGCAGTTCTTC.

The V and J genes are TRBV20-1 and TRBJ2-5; 7 bases fit TRBD1. The CDR3 has 13 amino acids. The V gene end was trimmed by 1 base and the J gene end by 2 bases; junction bases not matched to a gene: 1. Germline V CDR1 and CDR2: DFQATT, SNEGSKA (reference sequence). CDR3 amino acids: CSARVQGQETQYF. CDR3 DNA: TGCAGTGCTAGAGTACAGGGGCAAGAGACCCAGTACTTC.

This chain joins TRBV7-3 and TRBJ2-3; D unresolved. Deletions cut 2 bases from V and 0 bases from J, with 12 bases between. Per germline, CDR1 SGHTA and CDR2 FQGTGA. This CDR3 spans 16 amino acids. CDR3 sequence: CASSLAVTASTDTQYF. The CDR3 nucleotides are TGTGCCAGCAGCTTAGCGGTGACGGCTAGCACAGATACGCAGTATTTT.

V is TRBV4-1 and J is TRBJ2-7, with 15 bases that match TRBD2. J lost 6 bases, V lost 4 bases, and 7 bases had no gene match. This CDR3 has 16 residues. Germline V gene lookup returns CDR1 MGHRA and CDR2 YSYEKL. The CDR3 is CASSPAVGLAGGEQYF. The CDR3 DNA follows: TGCGCCAGCAGCCCGGCGGTGGGACTAGCGGGAGGCGAGCAGTACTTC.

This clonotype has just a few counts. The V and J genes are TRBV7-2 and TRBJ1-6; D is ambiguous. Germline V lookup: CDR1 SGHTA, CDR2 FQGNSA. Trimming took 5 bases from V and 6 from J, leaving 8 bases between them. The CDR3 consists of 13 residues. The DNA for the CDR3 is TGTGCCAGCAGCACCGTGATTAATTCACCCCTCCACTTT. Protein: CASSTVINSPLHF. Supplemented by reference TRBV7-2 and TRBJ1-6, the full variable domain reads GAGVSQSPSNKVTEKGKDVELRCDPISGHTALYWYRQSLGQGLEFLIYFQGNSAPDKSGLPSDRFSAERTGGSVSTLTIQRTQQEDSAVYLCASSTVINSPLHFGNGTRLTVT.

V is TRBV18 and J is TRBJ1-5, with 10 bases identical to TRBD1. The CDR3 has 17 residues. Germline V lookup: CDR1 KGHSH, CDR2 LQKENI. V was pared by 3 bases and J by 5 bases, with 10 bases of the junction left unmatched. The CDR3 is CASSPPAGTGAHQPQHF. CDR3 in DNA: TGTGCCAGCTCACCCCCGGCCGGGACAGGGGCGCATCAGCCCCAGCATTTT.